These 27 T cell receptor beta chains originate from one sample sequenced in a study of blood T cell repertoires in COVID-19. Assay: immunoSEQ multiplex PCR; the TCRdb copy retains only in-frame clones and omits some. The sample includes a few hundred thousand clones, 85% to 90% of them seen just once. The specimen was peripheral blood. These receptors all come from a man aged 18 to 29 with COVID-19, enrolled during active disease.

The chain carries TRBV7-3 and TRBJ2-3; maybe TRBD2 (6 bases). Germline V gene lookup returns CDR1 SGHTA and CDR2 FQGTGA. Trimming removed 4 bases at V and 1 base at J, with 12 bases between. The CDR3 has 15 residues. CDR3 residues: CASSSTGAGTDTQYF. CDR3 nucleotides: TGTGCCAGCAGCTCGACGGGAGCGGGCACAGATACGCAGTATTTT.

The chain combines TRBV2 with TRBJ2-7; no definite D call. Trimming took off 5 bases at V and 6 bases at J, with 17 bases between the two ends. The CDR3 length is 14 residues. Germline lookup yields CDR1 SNHLY and CDR2 FYNNEI. Here the CDR3 reads CASSPSLGPGEQYF. In DNA form, the CDR3 reads TGTGCCAGCAGTCCCTCTTTGGGCCCTGGCGAGCAGTACTTC. Looking up the rest from reference TRBV2 and TRBJ2-7 gives the full variable domain: EPEVTQTPSHQVTQMGQEVILRCVPISNHLYFYWYRQILGQKVEFLVSFYNNEISEKSEIFDDQFSVERPDGSNFTLKIRSTKLEDSAMYFCASSPSLGPGEQYFGPGTRLTVT.

The V call is TRBV14, the J call TRBJ2-3; no clear D. From germline, CDR1 is SGHDN and CDR2 FVKESK. The V gene lost 0 bases and the J gene lost 2 bases, with 12 bases spanning the gap. The CDR3 consists of 16 residues. In DNA, the CDR3 is TGTGCCAGCAGCCAAGAAATGCAGGTGGACACAGATACGCAGTATTTT. This encodes CASSQEMQVDTDTQYF.

V usage is TRBV3-1 (or the pseudogene TRBV3-2) and J usage is TRBJ1-6; TRBD1 aligns across 7 bases. The CDR3 covers 14 residues. After removal of 5 bases from V and 5 bases from J, the junction contained 3 bases not matched to a gene. Germline V gene data show CDR1 as LGHDT and CDR2 as YNNKEL (reference sequence). Here the CDR3 reads CASSGGQHNSPLHF. The CDR3 DNA is TGTGCCAGCAGCGGGGGACAGCATAATTCACCCCTCCACTTT.

The chain has TRBV4-1 and TRBJ1-1; D is uncertain. The CDR3 runs to 15 residues. V was cut by 0 bases and J by 2 bases, with 10 bases left in between. Germline V gives CDR1 MGHRA, CDR2 YSYEKL. The CDR3, as DNA: TGCGCCAGCAGCCAAGATGTACAGCTTAACACTGAAGCTTTCTTT. Translation: CASSQDVQLNTEAFF.

The chain combines TRBV19 with TRBJ2-1; 7 bases are a match to TRBD2. J gave up 10 bases and V 5 bases, and 14 bases lay outside the gene matches. Germline-derived CDR1 and CDR2 are LNHDA and SQIVND (reference sequence). CDR3 length: 15 residues. CDR3 residues: CASSPSSGPRGEQFF. CDR3 DNA: TGTGCCAGTAGTCCTTCTAGCGGCCCTCGCGGAGAGCAGTTCTTC.

This rearrangement joins TRBV12-3 or TRBV12-4 to TRBJ2-3, with D possibly being TRBD2 (7 bases). Between the trimmed V and J ends, which lost 6 bases and 5 bases, there was a span of 12 bases. This CDR3 has 13 amino acids. The CDR3 protein is CASRQGGVDTQYF. The CDR3 DNA follows: TGTGCCAGCAGACAGGGAGGGGTAGATACGCAGTATTTT.

The genes are TRBV2 and TRBJ1-2; D is undetermined. Germline V lookup: CDR1 SNHLY, CDR2 FYNNEI. Trimming pared 5 bases from V and 6 bases from J, leaving 19 bases between. The CDR3 loop spans 15 amino acids. The CDR3 DNA follows: TGTGCCAGCAGTATAAAGCCGGGAGGCGAGCATGGCTACACCTTC. Its protein is CASSIKPGGEHGYTF.

As regards this clone: The junction differs from germline at one of its ends, possibly a read error. The rearrangement uses TRBV11-2 and TRBJ2-2; no firm D call. CDR3 length: 14 residues. Germline V gives CDR1 SGHAT, CDR2 FQNNGV. For the CDR3, the DNA is TGTGCCAGCAGCATAGACCAGAACACCGGGGAGCTGTTTTTT. Protein: CASSIDQNTGELFF.

V is TRBV14 and J is TRBJ1-1, with D possibly TRBD1 on 6 matching bases. Germline CDR1 and CDR2: SGHDN and FVKESK. Between the trimmed V and J ends, which lost 4 bases and 8 bases, there was a span of 14 bases. This CDR3 contains 13 residues. The CDR3 loop is CASSPWGGREAFF. CDR3 nucleotide sequence: TGTGCCAGCAGCCCTTGGGGGGGCAGGGAAGCTTTCTTT.

V and J are TRBV11-2 and TRBJ2-3; 12 nucleotides match TRBD2. Germline CDR1 is SGHAT and CDR2 is FQNNGV. The ends lost 6 bases at V and 5 bases at J; junction bases unmatched: 6. The CDR3 is 15 amino acids. This CDR3 is CASRRPGLAGDTQYF. The CDR3 DNA is TGTGCCAGCAGGCGGCCGGGACTAGCGGGAGATACGCAGTATTTT.

This chain uses TRBV20-1 with TRBJ2-7; D call uncertain. Trimming stripped 3 bases from V and 3 bases from J, with 15 bases between. CDR1 is DFQATT, CDR2 SNEGSKA, per germline (reference sequence). The CDR3 spans 14 residues. The CDR3 DNA reads TGCAGTGCTAGTGGTACCCTAACGCGCTACGAGCAGTACTTC. Residues: CSASGTLTRYEQYF.

The chain links TRBV14 to TRBJ2-7; 11 bases are shared with TRBD2. V lost 4 bases and J lost 7; bases outside the gene matches: 9. Looked up from germline, CDR1 is SGHDN and CDR2 is FVKESK. The CDR3 spans 15 residues. Here the CDR3 DNA reads TGTGCCAGCAGCCCTCTTTTGCTAGCGGGGGGAGAGCAGTACTTC. Translating it yields CASSPLLLAGGEQYF.

The rearrangement uses TRBV18 and TRBJ1-2; D gene uncertain. Deletions cut 5 bases from V and 2 bases from J, with 12 bases between. Germline CDR1 is KGHSH and CDR2 is LQKENI. This CDR3 has 14 amino acids. CDR3 amino acids: CASSLSDGNYGYTF. The CDR3 DNA reads TGTGCCAGCTCATTGTCCGACGGGAACTATGGCTACACCTTC. Full variable domain (remainder filled in from reference TRBV18 and TRBJ1-2): NAGVMQNPRHLVRRRGQEARLRCSPMKGHSHVYWYRQLPEEGLKFMVYLQKENIIDESGMPKERFSAEFPKEGPSILRIQQVVRGDSAAYFCASSLSDGNYGYTFGSGTRLTVV.

This clone is a singleton in its sample. V is TRBV27 and J is TRBJ2-7; tentative D call: TRBD2 (6 bases). The ends were cut back, 1 base at V and 6 bases at J, with 13 bases in the middle. The CDR3 runs to 14 residues. Germline lookup yields CDR1 MNHEY and CDR2 SMNVEV (reference sequence). The CDR3 reads CASSLLPGVSEQYF. The CDR3 DNA follows: TGTGCCAGCAGTTTATTACCGGGAGTTAGCGAGCAGTACTTC.

The J gene is TRBJ1-4, the V gene TRBV3-1 (or the pseudogene TRBV3-2); a possible D gene is TRBD1 (5 bases). CDR1 and CDR2 (germline): LGHDT, YNNKEL (reference sequence). This CDR3 region has 15 residues. The V gene lost 4 bases and the J gene lost 7 bases, with 16 bases spanning the gap. The CDR3 DNA follows: TGTGCCAGCAGCCGTCGGGGGTCTGTGAGTGAAAAACTGTTTTTT. Translation gives CASSRRGSVSEKLFF.

The chain links TRBV10-3 to TRBJ2-3, with 11 bases matching TRBD1. CDR1 is ENHRY and CDR2 is SYGVKD in the germline V gene. Trimming took 10 bases from V and 5 from J; bases not matched to a gene: 5. There are 13 residues in the CDR3. The chain's CDR3 is CATKGQGEDTQYF. CDR3 nucleotide sequence: TGTGCCACCAAGGGACAGGGGGAAGATACGCAGTATTTT.

Only a few counts were recorded for this clone. This chain joins TRBV2 and TRBJ1-2, with a tentative D call TRBD1 (5 bases). The V end lost 5 bases, the J end lost 7 bases, and 17 bases lay between the germline ends. Germline values: CDR1 SNHLY, CDR2 FYNNEI. This CDR3 comprises 14 residues. CDR3 sequence: CASSQNQGLGGYTF. CDR3 DNA sequence: TGTGCCAGCAGTCAGAATCAGGGACTCGGTGGCTACACCTTC. The complete variable domain, with remaining parts taken from reference TRBV2 and TRBJ1-2, reads EPEVTQTPSHQVTQMGQEVILRCVPISNHLYFYWYRQILGQKVEFLVSFYNNEISEKSEIFDDQFSVERPDGSNFTLKIRSTKLEDSAMYFCASSQNQGLGGYTFGSGTRLTVV.

The V gene is TRBV21-1, the J gene TRBJ2-5; the table gives TRBD2 as D, unverified against the DNA. TRBV21-1 is a known pseudogene. CDR3 size: 16 residues. This chain's CDR3 is CASSKSLAAGGETQYF. As DNA, the CDR3 is TGTGCCAGCAGCAAGAGTTTAGCGGCCGGGGGAGAGACCCAGTACTTC.

The J gene is TRBJ1-3, the V gene TRBV5-1; D is perhaps TRBD1 (6 bases). Germline V gene data show CDR1 as SGHRS and CDR2 as YFSETQ. V gave up 5 bases and J gave up 3 bases, with 18 bases separating them. The CDR3 totals 16 residues. The CDR3 here is CASSLNTGTLGNTIYF. The DNA of the CDR3 is TGCGCCAGCAGTTTAAATACCGGGACACTTGGAAACACCATATATTTT.

The rearrangement links TRBV5-5 to TRBJ2-1; D is unresolved. CDR3 length equals 13 residues. From germline, CDR1 is SGHKS and CDR2 YYEKEE (reference sequence). V was pared by 4 bases and J by 4 bases, with 9 bases between. The CDR3 sequence is CASSILDYNEQFF. CDR3 DNA sequence: TGTGCCAGCAGCATCCTAGATTACAATGAGCAGTTCTTC.

The J gene is TRBJ2-3, the V gene TRBV9; D remains ambiguous. The germline V gene has CDR1 SGDLS and CDR2 YYNGEE. Trimming pared 2 bases from V and 1 base from J, leaving 8 bases between. The CDR3 is 14 amino acids. CDR3 region: CASSVEKGTDTQYF. The CDR3 DNA reads TGTGCCAGCAGCGTGGAGAAGGGCACAGATACGCAGTATTTT. The whole variable domain, remainder taken from reference TRBV9 and TRBJ2-3, is DSGVTQTPKHLITATGQRVTLRCSPRSGDLSVYWYQQSLDQGLQFLIQYYNGEERAKGNILERFSAQQFPDLHSELNLSSLELGDSALYFCASSVEKGTDTQYFGPGTRLTVL.

The chain links TRBV6-1 to TRBJ1-5; maybe TRBD1 (5 bases). From germline, CDR1 is MNHNS and CDR2 SASEGT. V lost 3 bases and J 4 bases, leaving 13 bases between the germline ends. The CDR3 has 15 amino acids. As DNA, the CDR3 is TGTGCCAGCAGTGATCGCGGCAGGGTAAATCAGCCCCAGCATTTT. Protein product: CASSDRGRVNQPQHF.

This clone appeared once. This sequence joins TRBV29-1 and TRBJ1-1, with no clear D. Trimming left V 7 bases short and J 8 bases short, with 17 bases between. Germline loops: CDR1 SQVTM, CDR2 ANQGSEA. The CDR3 has 12 residues. This chain's CDR3 is CSAAAGKLEAFF. The DNA for the CDR3 is TGCAGCGCCGCAGCGGGAAAGTTGGAAGCTTTCTTT.

The V gene is TRBV11-2, the J gene TRBJ2-1; possible D gene TRBD2, 6 bases. CDR1 SGHAT and CDR2 FQNNGV come from the germline V gene. The CDR3 is 12 residues long. V shed 1 base and J shed 9 bases, with 7 bases lying between them. Written as DNA, the CDR3 is TGTGCCAGCAGCTTAGGGAGGGGTGAGCAGTTCTTC. This gives the protein CASSLGRGEQFF.

This rearrangement joins TRBV5-4 to TRBJ2-7; D might be TRBD2 (5 bases). The V gene's germline CDR1 is SGHNT and CDR2 YYREEE (reference sequence). The CDR3 has 14 amino acids. V was clipped by 3 bases and J by 3 bases, with 13 bases between them. The DNA for the CDR3 is TGTGCCAGCAGCTCCCGGGCCGGGGACTACGAGCAGTACTTC. The encoded protein is CASSSRAGDYEQYF.

The chain employs TRBV19 and TRBJ2-1; TRBD2 matches at 15 bases. The length of the CDR3 is 16 residues. Germline values: CDR1 LNHDA, CDR2 SQIVND (reference sequence). Unmatched junction bases numbered 5, after V lost 4 bases and J lost 7 bases. CDR3 in amino acids: CASSSMGLAGGNEQFF. CDR3 bases: TGTGCCAGTAGTAGTATGGGACTAGCGGGGGGTAATGAGCAGTTCTTC.